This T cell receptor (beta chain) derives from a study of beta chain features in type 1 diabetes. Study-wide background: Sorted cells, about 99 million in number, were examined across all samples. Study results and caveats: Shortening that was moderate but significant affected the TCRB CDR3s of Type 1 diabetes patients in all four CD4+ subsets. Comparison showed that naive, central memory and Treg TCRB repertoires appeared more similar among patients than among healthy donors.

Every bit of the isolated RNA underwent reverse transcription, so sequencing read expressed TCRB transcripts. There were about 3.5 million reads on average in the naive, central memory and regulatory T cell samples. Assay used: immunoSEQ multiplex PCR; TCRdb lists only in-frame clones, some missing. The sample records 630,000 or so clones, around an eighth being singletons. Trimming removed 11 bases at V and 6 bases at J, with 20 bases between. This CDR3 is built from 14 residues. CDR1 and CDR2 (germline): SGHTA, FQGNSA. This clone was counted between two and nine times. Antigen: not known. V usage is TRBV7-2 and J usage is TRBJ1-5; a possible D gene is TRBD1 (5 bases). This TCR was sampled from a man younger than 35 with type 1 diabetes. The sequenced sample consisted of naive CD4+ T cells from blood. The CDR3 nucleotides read TGTGCCTCAGGCTCCGGGACCCGCGGTCAGCCCCAGCATTTT. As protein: CASGSGTRGQPQHF.